The present entry profiles one TCR beta chain with its context. The CDR3 is 17 amino acids. V trimming: 5 bases; J trimming: 6 bases; junction bases outside the gene matches: 16. Germline values: CDR1 MNHEY, CDR2 SVGEGT. Random hexamers primed reverse transcription of roughly 0.5 to 1 ug RNA. Multiplex PCR with immunoSEQ amplified the TCR beta CDR3 across 54 Vbeta and 13 Jbeta. TCRdb processed the immunoSEQ multiplex PCR reads anew with MiXCR; each CDR3 protein has one entry. Of some 200,000 distinct CDR3 sequences listed, 90% to 95% are singletons. The data were obtained in a study of CD8 T cells in Susac syndrome.

The receptor's source is a human donor with multiple sclerosis. Sequences were obtained from CD8+ T cells from PBMCs. The V gene is TRBV6-2 or TRBV6-3, the J gene TRBJ2-1; 7 nucleotides line up with TRBD2. The CDR3 region has the DNA TGTGCCAGCAGTCCTACCCGACTCATTACTAGCGCCAATGAGCAGTTCTTC. Protein sequence: CASSPTRLITSANEQFF.